The sequence of this TCR beta chain was determined in a study of blood T cell repertoires in COVID-19. Study summary: Researchers got acute and convalescent COVID-19 samples from the United States, Italy and Spain. From T cells, B-cell-depleted T cells, or PBMCs came the material, which was cDNA or gDNA.

The CDR3 sequence is 13 residues long. After removal of 5 bases from V and 6 bases from J, the junction contained 3 bases not matched to a gene. The authors' processing: Reference gene primer amplification gave nucleated cell count estimates. Produced via immunoSEQ multiplex PCR; TCRdb's table is partial and in-frame only. V and J calls and clone size are copied from that table; D and trimming were computed from the DNA. The repertoire has fewer than 110,000 clones, 87% of them found once; the top ten carry around 10%. Material: peripheral blood. The origin of this receptor is a woman aged 30 to 39 with acute or convalescent COVID-19. The rearrangement uses TRBV12-3 or TRBV12-4 and TRBJ2-2; 7 bases map to TRBD2. The CDR3 DNA is TGTGCCAGCAGTCCCCGGGGGGCCGGGGAGCTGTTTTTT. Its translation is CASSPRGAGELFF.